This passage covers 13 T cell receptor beta chains from one sample sequenced in a study of T cell responses to AZD1222 COVID-19 vaccine (dated by TCRdb to about 2021). The meaning of the sample's time point label: about 28 days (+/-7) after the second vaccine dose. Library preparation employed the immunoSEQ multiplex PCR assay. Not all clones reach the TCRdb copy of this immuneACCESS table, which keeps in-frame sequences only. Checked studies attribute under half of the gap to unresolved V genes and leave the rest unexplained. This sample comprises about 84,000 clones, roughly 87% of them detected only once. Clones ranked in the top ten supply 9.5% to 13% of the sample. The source material was peripheral blood, sampled 28 days after the second AZD1222 dose. The receptor source for this set is an adult who received the AZD1222 COVID-19 vaccine.

This clone was seen a handful of times. This chain joins TRBV4-2 and TRBJ1-1, with a possible D match to TRBD1 (5 bases). The CDR3 extends over 15 amino acids. With 0 bases removed from V and 5 bases from J, the gap between germline ends came to 13 bases. In germline, CDR1 is LGHNA, CDR2 YNFKEQ. CDR3: CASSQDSGGVTEAFF. CDR3 DNA: TGTGCCAGCAGCCAAGATTCAGGAGGGGTTACTGAAGCTTTCTTT.

The gene calls are TRBV11-2 and TRBJ2-2; D is possibly TRBD1 (6 bases). Germline assignment: CDR1 SGHAT and CDR2 FQNNGV. The CDR3 runs to 14 residues. The V and J ends lost 0 bases and 6 bases respectively, with 8 bases between them. CDR3 sequence: CASSLEAGAGELFF. In DNA, the CDR3 is TGTGCCAGCAGCTTAGAAGCAGGGGCCGGGGAGCTGTTTTTT.

V and J are TRBV24-1 and TRBJ1-2; TRBD1 is a possible D gene (6 bases). V was pared by 9 bases and J by 0 bases, with 13 bases between. Germline V lookup: CDR1 KGHDR, CDR2 SFDVKD. CDR3 length: 14 amino acids. CDR3: CATQRDNTNYGYTF. CDR3 coding DNA: TGTGCCACCCAAAGGGACAACACTAACTATGGCTACACCTTC.

In this sample, this clone turned up once. The V gene is TRBV6-5, the J gene TRBJ1-3; D is unclear. Germline-derived CDR1 and CDR2 are MNHEY and SVGAGI. The CDR3 runs to 11 residues. Trimming shortened V by 5 bases and J by 4 bases, and 3 bases separated the two germline ends. In nucleotides, the CDR3 is TGTGCCAGCAGTCGCGGAAACACCATATATTTT. It encodes CASSRGNTIYF.

The rearrangement uses TRBV7-2 and TRBJ2-7; D not resolved. This CDR3 has 13 residues. The germline V and J ends were trimmed by 2 bases and 5 bases, with 10 bases remaining between them. The germline V gene encodes CDR1 SGHTA and CDR2 FQGNSA. The CDR3 loop is CASSLTPEHEQYF. The CDR3 nucleotides are TGTGCCAGCAGCTTAACGCCCGAGCACGAGCAGTACTTC. The variable domain in full, with the rest retrieved from reference TRBV7-2 and TRBJ2-7, is GAGVSQSPSNKVTEKGKDVELRCDPISGHTALYWYRQSLGQGLEFLIYFQGNSAPDKSGLPSDRFSAERTGGSVSTLTIQRTQQEDSAVYLCASSLTPEHEQYFGPGTRLTVT.

This clone came up a few times. The same CDR3 arises from other DNA sequences in this sample as well. The chain recombines TRBV9 with TRBJ2-2, with unresolved D. Germline assignment: CDR1 SGDLS and CDR2 YYNGEE. There are 14 residues in the CDR3. Trimming stripped 0 bases from V and 3 bases from J, with 6 bases between. The CDR3 loop reads CASSVVGDTGELFF. In nucleotides, the CDR3 is TGTGCCAGCAGCGTAGTAGGAGACACCGGGGAGCTGTTTTTT.

The chain links TRBV28 to TRBJ1-6; a weak D match, TRBD1 (6 bases). Trimming took off 5 bases at V and 8 bases at J, with 10 bases between the two ends. This CDR3 is 13 amino acids long. Germline CDR1 and CDR2: MDHEN and SYDVKM. The chain's CDR3 is CASSRGTHSPLHF. The CDR3 DNA sequence: TGTGCCAGCAGTCGCGGGACACATTCACCCCTCCACTTT.

On this clone: The junction and the germline gene differ at one end; a read error may be behind it. The chain recombines TRBV7-2 with TRBJ2-7, with 7 bases fitting TRBD2. Per germline, CDR1 SGHTA and CDR2 FQGNSA. The CDR3 is made up of 13 amino acids. The CDR3: CASSLAGLWDLWF. In DNA form, the CDR3 reads TGTGCCAGCAGCTTAGCGGGACTATGGGATCTCTGGTTC.

The genes are TRBV7-2 and TRBJ2-1; D call uncertain. The CDR3 sequence is 15 residues long. Per the germline V gene, CDR1 is SGHTA and CDR2 is FQGNSA. V lost 6 bases to trimming and J lost 0 bases, with 12 bases between them. The CDR3 here is CASRSDASSYNEQFF. In nucleotides, the CDR3 is TGTGCCAGCAGATCCGACGCCAGCTCCTACAATGAGCAGTTCTTC.

The chain couples TRBV28 to TRBJ1-5; no clear D. This CDR3 has 12 amino acids. The germline gives CDR1 MDHEN, CDR2 SYDVKM. V lost 2 bases, J lost 9 bases, and 8 bases lay in between. In DNA, the CDR3 is TGTGCCAGCAGTTTACCGCGGGGGCCCCAGCATTTT. It is translated as CASSLPRGPQHF.

The rearrangement links TRBV5-1 to TRBJ1-4; D is possibly TRBD1 (5 bases). Germline CDR1 SGHRS, CDR2 YFSETQ. V lost 0 bases and J lost 7, with 13 bases in between. This CDR3 has 15 amino acids. CDR3: CASSLVQGFGEKLFF. In DNA form, the CDR3 reads TGCGCCAGCAGCTTGGTTCAGGGCTTCGGTGAAAAACTGTTTTTT.

A word on this clone: Sequence at one end of the junction differs from germline and may be a read error. The chain uses TRBV7-2 and TRBJ1-2, with 10 bases aligning to TRBD1. CDR3 length: 13 amino acids. Germline V gene lookup returns CDR1 SGHTA and CDR2 FQGNSA. The DNA of the CDR3 is TGTGCCAGCAGCTTGATCGCGACAGGGGGCCCCCCCTTC. It specifies CASSLIATGGPPF.

This chain links TRBV12-3 or TRBV12-4 with TRBJ2-5, with D unresolved. This CDR3 is 13 amino acids long. V was clipped by 6 bases and J by 1 base, with 9 bases between them. The CDR3 DNA reads as TGTGCCAGCAGCCCAGTAGTCCAAGAGACCCAGTACTTC. Amino acid sequence: CASSPVVQETQYF.